This T cell receptor beta chain was sequenced in a study of Ad26.COV2.S vaccination and SARS-CoV-2 variants. Study summary: A COV1001 Ad26.COV2.S trial-arm participant provided the sample.

CDR1 is LNHDA, CDR2 SQIVND, per germline (reference sequence). Trimming took off 5 bases at V and 2 bases at J, with 15 bases between the two ends. The CDR3 runs 15 residues. Treatment meaning: around 19 received Ad26.COV2.S at low or high dose, single or two shots; roughly five received placebo; per-sample allocation not given. Day 63 following the first vaccine or placebo injection was when the samples were taken. Built on an Ad26 vector, the vaccine expressed Wuhan-strain SARS-CoV-2 spike. The data were produced by immunoSEQ multiplex PCR, yet TCRdb's version contains in-frame clones alone and is incomplete. The sample contains more than 350,000 clones, around 90% of which appear only once.

The receptor was derived from a person aged 18 to 59 who received the Ad26.COV2.S COVID-19 vaccine or a placebo. The V call is TRBV19, the J call TRBJ1-2; perhaps TRBD1 as D (5 bases). The sample in question was peripheral blood, obtained in a trial of Ad26.COV2.S vaccine versus placebo. The CDR3 loop reads CASSVGTALNYGYTF. CDR3 sequence (DNA): TGTGCCAGTAGTGTCGGGACTGCGTTGAACTATGGCTACACCTTC.